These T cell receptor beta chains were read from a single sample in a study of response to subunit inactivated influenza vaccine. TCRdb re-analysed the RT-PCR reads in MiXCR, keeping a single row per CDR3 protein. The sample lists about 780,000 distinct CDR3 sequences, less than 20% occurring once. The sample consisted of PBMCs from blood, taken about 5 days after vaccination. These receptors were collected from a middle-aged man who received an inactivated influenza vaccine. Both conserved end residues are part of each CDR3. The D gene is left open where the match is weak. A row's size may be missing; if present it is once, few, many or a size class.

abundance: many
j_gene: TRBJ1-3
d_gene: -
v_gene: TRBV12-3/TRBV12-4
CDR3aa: CASSEDTRSGNTIYF
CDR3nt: TGTGCCAGCAGTGAAGACACCCGCTCTGGAAACACCATATATTTT

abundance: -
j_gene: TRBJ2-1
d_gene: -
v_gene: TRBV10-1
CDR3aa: CASSESPYEQFF
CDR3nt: TGCGCCAGCAGTGAGTCCCCCTATGAGCAGTTCTTC

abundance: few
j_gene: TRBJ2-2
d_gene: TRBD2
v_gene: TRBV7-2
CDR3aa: CASSSGRRTGELFF
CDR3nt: TGTGCCAGCAGTAGCGGGAGGCGCACCGGGGAGCTGTTTTTT

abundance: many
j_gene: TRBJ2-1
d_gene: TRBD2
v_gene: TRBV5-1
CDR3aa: CASRPAGGSYNEQFF
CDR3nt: TGCGCCAGCAGGCCAGCGGGAGGCTCCTACAATGAGCAGTTCTTC

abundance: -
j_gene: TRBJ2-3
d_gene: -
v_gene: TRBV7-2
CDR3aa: CASSYGGPSQYF
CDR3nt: TGTGCCAGCAGCTACGGGGGTCCCTCGCAGTATTTT

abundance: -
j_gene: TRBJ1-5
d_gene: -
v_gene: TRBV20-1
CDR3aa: CSARLRKTIPGGNQPQHF
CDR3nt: TGCAGTGCTAGGCTCAGGAAAACCATCCCGGGGGGCAATCAGCCCCAGCATTTT

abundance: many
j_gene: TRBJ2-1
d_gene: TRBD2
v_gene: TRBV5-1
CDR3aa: CASSLLRGLAGAPNEQFF
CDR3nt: TGCGCCAGCAGCTTGTTAAGGGGACTAGCGGGGGCACCCAATGAGCAGTTCTTC

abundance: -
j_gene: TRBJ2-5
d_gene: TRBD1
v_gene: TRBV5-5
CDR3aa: CASSWRTGGAETQYF
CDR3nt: TGTGCCAGCAGCTGGAGGACAGGGGGCGCAGAGACCCAGTACTTC

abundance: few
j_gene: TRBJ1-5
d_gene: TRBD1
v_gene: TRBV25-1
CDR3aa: CASSDTGGVGQPQHF
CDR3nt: TGTGCCAGCAGTGATACAGGGGGCGTTGGTCAGCCCCAGCATTTT

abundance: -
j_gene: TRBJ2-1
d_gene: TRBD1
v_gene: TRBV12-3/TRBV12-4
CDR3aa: CASSVTPTTGGISYNEQFF
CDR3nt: TGTGCCAGCAGCGTCACCCCCACGACAGGGGGTATCTCCTACAATGAGCAGTTCTTC

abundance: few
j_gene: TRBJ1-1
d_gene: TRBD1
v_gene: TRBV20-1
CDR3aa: CSAKGRGPTLNTEAFF
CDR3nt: TGCAGTGCTAAAGGTAGGGGGCCCACCCTGAACACTGAAGCTTTCTTT

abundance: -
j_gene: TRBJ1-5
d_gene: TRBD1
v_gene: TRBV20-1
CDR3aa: CSARDSVDRRQTSNQPQHF
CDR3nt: TGCAGTGCTAGAGATTCAGTGGACAGGAGACAAACCAGCAATCAGCCCCAGCATTTT

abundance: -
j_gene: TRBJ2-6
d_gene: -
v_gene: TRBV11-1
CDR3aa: CASSLPPLGGSGANVLTF
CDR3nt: TGTGCCAGCAGCTTACCTCCCCTGGGGGGCTCTGGGGCCAACGTCCTGACTTTC

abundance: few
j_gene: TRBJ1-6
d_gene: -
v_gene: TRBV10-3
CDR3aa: CAAGQNSPLHF
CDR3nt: TGTGCCGCAGGACAGAATTCACCCCTCCACTTT

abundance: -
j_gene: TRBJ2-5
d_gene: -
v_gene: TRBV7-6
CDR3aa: CASSSTPPNRLGETQYF
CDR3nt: TGTGCCAGCAGCTCTACTCCCCCCAACCGGCTGGGAGAGACCCAGTACTTC

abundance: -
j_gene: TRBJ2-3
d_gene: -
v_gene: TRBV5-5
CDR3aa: CASSSPTAGSDTQYF
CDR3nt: TGTGCCAGCAGCTCGCCAACAGCTGGGTCAGATACGCAGTATTTT

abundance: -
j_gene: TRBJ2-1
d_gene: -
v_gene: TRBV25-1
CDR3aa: CASRMYGNEQFF
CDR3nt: TGTGCCAGCAGGATGTATGGCAATGAGCAGTTCTTC

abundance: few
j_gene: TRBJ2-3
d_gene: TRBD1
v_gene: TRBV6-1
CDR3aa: CASSPRDRHDTQYF
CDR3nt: TGTGCCAGCAGTCCTCGGGACAGACACGATACGCAGTATTTT

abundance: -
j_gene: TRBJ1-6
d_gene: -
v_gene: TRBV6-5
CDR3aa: CASSWDSTGSPLHF
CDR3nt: TGTGCCAGCAGTTGGGACTCCACGGGGTCACCCCTCCACTTT

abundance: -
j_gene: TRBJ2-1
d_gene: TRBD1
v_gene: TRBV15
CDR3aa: CATSIRDRAGNEQFF
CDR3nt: TGTGCCACCAGCATACGGGACAGGGCAGGCAATGAGCAGTTCTTC

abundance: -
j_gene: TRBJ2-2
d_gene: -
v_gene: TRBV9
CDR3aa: CASSVAKGLDGELFF
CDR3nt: TGTGCCAGCAGCGTAGCAAAGGGGCTGGATGGGGAGCTGTTTTTT

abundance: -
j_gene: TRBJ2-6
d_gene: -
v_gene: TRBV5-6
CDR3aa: CASAPSGANVLTF
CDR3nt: TGTGCCAGCGCCCCCTCTGGGGCCAACGTCCTGACTTTC

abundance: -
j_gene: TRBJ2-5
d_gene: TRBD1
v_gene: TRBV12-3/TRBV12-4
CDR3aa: CASSWGTVQETQYF
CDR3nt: TGTGCCAGCAGCTGGGGGACAGTACAAGAGACCCAGTACTTC

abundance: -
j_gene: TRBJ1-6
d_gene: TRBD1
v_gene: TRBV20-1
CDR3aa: CSARVGQGGSQGSPLHF
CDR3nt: TGCAGTGCTAGAGTGGGGCAGGGGGGATCTCAAGGCTCACCCCTCCACTTT

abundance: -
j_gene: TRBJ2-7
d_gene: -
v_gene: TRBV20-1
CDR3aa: CSARAGEFHEQYF
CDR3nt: TGCAGTGCTAGGGCAGGGGAGTTCCACGAGCAGTACTTC

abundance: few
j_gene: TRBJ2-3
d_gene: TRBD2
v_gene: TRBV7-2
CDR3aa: CASSSDGGGSTDTQYF
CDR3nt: TGTGCCAGCAGCTCCGACGGCGGGGGAAGCACAGATACGCAGTATTTT

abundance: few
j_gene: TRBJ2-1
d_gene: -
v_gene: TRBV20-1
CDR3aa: CSALRSNSYNEQFF
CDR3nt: TGCAGTGCTCTCCGTTCAAATTCCTACAATGAGCAGTTCTTC

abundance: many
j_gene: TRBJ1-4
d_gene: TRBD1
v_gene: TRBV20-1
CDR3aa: CSAYKPGQLNEKLFF
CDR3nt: TGCAGTGCTTATAAGCCGGGACAGTTAAATGAAAAACTGTTTTTT

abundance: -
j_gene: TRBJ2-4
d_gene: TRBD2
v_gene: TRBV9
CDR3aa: CASSTGTSGNIQYF
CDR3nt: TGTGCCAGCAGTACCGGGACTAGTGGAAACATTCAGTACTTC

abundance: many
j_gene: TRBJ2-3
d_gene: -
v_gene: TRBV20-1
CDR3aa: CSAWLTGRADTQYF
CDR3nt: TGCAGTGCTTGGCTCACGGGACGGGCAGATACGCAGTATTTT

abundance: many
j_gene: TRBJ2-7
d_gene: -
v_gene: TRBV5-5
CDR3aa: CASSLIGGSVSYEQYF
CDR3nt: TGTGCCAGCAGCTTGATCGGGGGCAGCGTGTCATACGAGCAGTACTTC

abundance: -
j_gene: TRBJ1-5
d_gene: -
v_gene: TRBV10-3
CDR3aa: CAISDSQGSGEFYQPQHF
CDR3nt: TGTGCCATCAGTGACTCGCAGGGATCTGGGGAGTTTTATCAGCCCCAGCATTTT

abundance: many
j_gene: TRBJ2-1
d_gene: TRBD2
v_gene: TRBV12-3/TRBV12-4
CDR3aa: CASSKLAGGGFF
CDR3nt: TGTGCCAGCAGTAAGCTAGCGGGGGGTGGGTTCTTC

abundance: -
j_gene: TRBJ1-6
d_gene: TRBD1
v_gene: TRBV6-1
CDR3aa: CASRPDRVNSPLHF
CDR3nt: TGTGCCAGCAGACCCGACAGGGTAAATTCACCCCTCCACTTT

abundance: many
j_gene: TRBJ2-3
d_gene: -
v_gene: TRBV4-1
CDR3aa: CASSPRQTPGADTQYF
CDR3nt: TGCGCCAGCAGCCCACGACAGACCCCCGGGGCAGATACGCAGTATTTT

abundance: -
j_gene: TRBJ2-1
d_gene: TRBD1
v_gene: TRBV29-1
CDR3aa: CSGMTGVGGEQFF
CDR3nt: TGCAGCGGAATGACAGGGGTTGGAGGTGAGCAGTTCTTC

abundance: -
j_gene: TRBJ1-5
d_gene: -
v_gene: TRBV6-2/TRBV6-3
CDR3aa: CASSYSTRYSNQPQHF
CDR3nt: TGTGCCAGCAGTTACTCGACTAGGTATAGCAATCAGCCCCAGCATTTT

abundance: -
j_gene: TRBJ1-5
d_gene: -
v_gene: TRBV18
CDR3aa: CASSQSTDLNQPQHF
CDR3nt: TGTGCCAGCTCACAGTCGACAGACCTCAATCAGCCCCAGCATTTT

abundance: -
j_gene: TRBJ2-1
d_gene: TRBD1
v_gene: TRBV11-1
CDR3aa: CASSLRRTGPGTGRNNEQFF
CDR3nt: TGTGCCAGCAGCCTTAGGCGGACAGGGCCCGGGACTGGACGCAACAATGAGCAGTTCTTC

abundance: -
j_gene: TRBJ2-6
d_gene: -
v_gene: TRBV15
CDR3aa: CATSRGAQESSGANVLTF
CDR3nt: TGTGCCACCAGCAGAGGGGCTCAAGAGAGCTCTGGGGCCAACGTCCTGACTTTC

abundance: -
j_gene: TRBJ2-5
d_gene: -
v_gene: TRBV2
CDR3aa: CASGTGGQGTQYF
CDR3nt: TGTGCCAGCGGTACCGGAGGGCAGGGGACCCAGTACTTC

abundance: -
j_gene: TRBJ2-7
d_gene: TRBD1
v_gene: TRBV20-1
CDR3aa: CSARDRRGRFKQYF
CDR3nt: TGCAGTGCTAGAGATCGCAGGGGGCGATTTAAGCAGTACTTC

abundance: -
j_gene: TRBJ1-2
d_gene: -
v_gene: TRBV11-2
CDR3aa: CASSLDWGAGKPGYTF
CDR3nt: TGTGCCAGCAGCTTAGATTGGGGGGCAGGGAAGCCTGGCTACACCTTC

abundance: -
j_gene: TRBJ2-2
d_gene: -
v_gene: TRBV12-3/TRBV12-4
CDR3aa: CASSVTVNTGELFF
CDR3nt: TGTGCCAGCAGTGTGACAGTGAACACCGGGGAGCTGTTTTTT

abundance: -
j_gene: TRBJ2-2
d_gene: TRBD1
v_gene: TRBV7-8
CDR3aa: CASSRRQGVVTGELFF
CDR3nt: TGTGCCAGCAGCAGGAGACAGGGAGTTGTCACCGGGGAGCTGTTTTTT

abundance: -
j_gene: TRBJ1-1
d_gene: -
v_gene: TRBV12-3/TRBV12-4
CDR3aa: CASSPLAGGTEAFF
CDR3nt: TGTGCCAGCAGTCCCCTTGCCGGCGGGACTGAAGCTTTCTTT

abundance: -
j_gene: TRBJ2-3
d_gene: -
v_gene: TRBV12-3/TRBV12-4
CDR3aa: CASSLSVLSGDTQYF
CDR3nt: TGTGCCAGCAGTTTAAGCGTTCTAAGTGGGGATACGCAGTATTTT

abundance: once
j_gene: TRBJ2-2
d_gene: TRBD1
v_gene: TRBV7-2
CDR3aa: CASSPGQGWAGELFF
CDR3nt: TGTGCCAGCAGCCCCGGACAGGGTTGGGCCGGGGAGCTGTTTTTT

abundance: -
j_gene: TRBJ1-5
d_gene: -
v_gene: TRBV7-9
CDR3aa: CASSSSEEGKNTQHF
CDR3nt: TGTGCCAGCAGCTCGTCCGAGGAGGGGAAAAATACCCAGCATTTT

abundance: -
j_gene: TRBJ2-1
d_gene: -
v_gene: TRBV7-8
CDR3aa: CASSLGGSFLYNEQFF
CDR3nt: TGTGCCAGCAGCTTAGGGGGGTCTTTCCTTTACAATGAGCAGTTCTTC

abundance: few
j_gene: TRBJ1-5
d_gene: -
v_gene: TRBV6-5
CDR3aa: CASSYYLGEPQHF
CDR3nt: TGTGCCAGCAGTTACTACCTCGGGGAGCCCCAGCATTTT

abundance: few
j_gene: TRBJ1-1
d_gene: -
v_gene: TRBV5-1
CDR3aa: CASSLWGANTEAFF
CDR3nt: TGCGCCAGCAGCTTGTGGGGGGCGAACACTGAAGCTTTCTTT

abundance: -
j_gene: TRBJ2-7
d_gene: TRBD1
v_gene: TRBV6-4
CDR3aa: CASSDRGPGEQYF
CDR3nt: TGTGCCAGCAGTGACAGGGGGCCGGGCGAGCAGTACTTC